This T cell receptor (beta chain) was captured by sequencing in a study of patients and donors after allogeneic stem cell transplantation. TCRdb redid the calling of the RT-PCR reads with MiXCR, one entry per CDR3 protein. Here the sample spans about 160,000 distinct CDR3 sequences, over 25% being singletons. From germline, CDR1 is SGHRS and CDR2 YFSETQ. The CDR3 runs 14 residues. V lost 1 base and J lost 5, with 13 bases in between. The source of this sequence is a human donor who was either an allogeneic HSCT recipient or a stem cell or donor lymphocyte infusion donor (not recorded which). It is not recorded whose cells these are; they may come from a transplant donor. V gene TRBV5-1 combines with J gene TRBJ2-7; D not resolved. The specimen was blood, either unsorted or a sorted T cell fraction (not recorded which). The CDR3, as DNA: TGCGCCAGCAGCTTGAGCCTCCCGGTCCACGAGCAGTACTTC. Amino acid sequence: CASSLSLPVHEQYF.